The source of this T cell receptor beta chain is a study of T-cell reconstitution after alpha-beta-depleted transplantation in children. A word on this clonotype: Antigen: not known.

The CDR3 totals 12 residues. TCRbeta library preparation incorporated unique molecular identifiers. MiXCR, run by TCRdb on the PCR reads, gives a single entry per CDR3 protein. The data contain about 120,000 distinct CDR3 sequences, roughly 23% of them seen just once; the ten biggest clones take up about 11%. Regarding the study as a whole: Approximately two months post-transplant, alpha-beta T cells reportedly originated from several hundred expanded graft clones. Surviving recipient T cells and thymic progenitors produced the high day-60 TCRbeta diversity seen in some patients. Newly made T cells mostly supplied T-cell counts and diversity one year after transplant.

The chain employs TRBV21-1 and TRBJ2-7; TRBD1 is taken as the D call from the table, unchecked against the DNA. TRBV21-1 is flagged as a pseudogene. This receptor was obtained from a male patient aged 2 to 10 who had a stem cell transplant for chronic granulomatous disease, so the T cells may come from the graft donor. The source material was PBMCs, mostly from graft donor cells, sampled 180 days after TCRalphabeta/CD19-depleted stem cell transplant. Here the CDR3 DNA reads TGTGCCAGCAATCTTACGGGGGGCGAGCAGTACTTC. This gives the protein CASNLTGGEQYF.